This TCR beta chain was profiled in a study of blood T cell repertoires in COVID-19. Overall study: The United States, Italy and Spain provided the acute and convalescent COVID-19 samples. T cells, B-cell-depleted T cells, or PBMCs supplied cDNA or gDNA.

Sequencing was performed with immunoSEQ multiplex PCR; in TCRdb, only in-frame clones are kept and a portion is missing. Altogether 140,000 or so clones are present, roughly 80% being singletons, with the ten largest covering 3.5%. Looked up from germline, CDR1 is SGDLS and CDR2 is YYNGEE. Trimming took 3 bases from V and 1 from J, leaving 11 bases between them. The CDR3 is made up of 15 amino acids. The sample comprised peripheral blood. The chain is built from TRBV9 and TRBJ2-1, with D possibly being TRBD2 (5 bases). The sequence was collected from a man aged 65 to 79 who had recovered from COVID-19. Here the CDR3 reads CASSANPGSYNEQFF. In DNA, the CDR3 is TGTGCCAGCAGCGCCAACCCGGGGTCCTACAATGAGCAGTTCTTC.